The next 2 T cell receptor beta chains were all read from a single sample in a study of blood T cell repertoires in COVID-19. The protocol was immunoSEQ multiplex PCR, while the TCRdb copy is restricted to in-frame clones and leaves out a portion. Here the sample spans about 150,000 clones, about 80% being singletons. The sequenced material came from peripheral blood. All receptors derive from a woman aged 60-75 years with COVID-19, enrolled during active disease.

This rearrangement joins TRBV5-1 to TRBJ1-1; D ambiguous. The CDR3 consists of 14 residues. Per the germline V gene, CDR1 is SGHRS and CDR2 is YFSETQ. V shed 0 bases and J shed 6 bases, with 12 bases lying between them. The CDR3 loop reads CASSLGPADPEAFF. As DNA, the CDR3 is TGCGCCAGCAGCTTGGGCCCGGCGGATCCTGAAGCTTTCTTT.

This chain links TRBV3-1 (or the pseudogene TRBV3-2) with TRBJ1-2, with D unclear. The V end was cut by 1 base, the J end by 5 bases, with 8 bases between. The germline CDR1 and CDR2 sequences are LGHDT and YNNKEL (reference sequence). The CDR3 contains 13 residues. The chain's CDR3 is CASSQGQRYGYTF. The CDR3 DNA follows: TGTGCCAGCAGCCAAGGACAACGATATGGCTACACCTTC.